These T cell receptor beta chains were read from a single sample in a study of CD8 T cells in ankylosing spondylitis. TCRdb reprocessed the 5' RACE reads via MiXCR and lists one record per CDR3 protein. The profile covers under 250,000 distinct CDR3 sequences, with roughly 32% appearing a single time and about 4.2% taken by the ten largest. The source material was blood, either unsorted or a sorted T cell fraction (not recorded which). The receptors originated from a male donor with ankylosing spondylitis or in good health (not recorded which). The CDR3 runs from the conserved cysteine through the conserved F or W. The D gene is left open where the match is weak. Clone size is stated in some rows and not others, as once, few, many or a class when expanded.

D gene,clone size,J gene,V gene,CDR3 length,CDR3 DNA,CDR3 protein
NA,NA,TRBJ2-1,TRBV12-3/TRBV12-4,15,TGTGCCAGCAGTTCCCTTGCCGGGACTGGAGGGGAGCAGTTCTTC,CASSSLAGTGGEQFF
NA,NA,TRBJ2-4,TRBV20-1,14,TGCAGTGCTAGAGATACAAAACTGAAAAACATTCAGTACTTC,CSARDTKLKNIQYF
NA,NA,TRBJ2-7,TRBV25-1,15,TGTGCCAGCAGTGAGGTCGGGGTTATGGGGTACGAGCAGTACTTC,CASSEVGVMGYEQYF
NA,NA,TRBJ1-1,TRBV12-3/TRBV12-4,13,TGTGCCAGCAGCCCAATGCGGGGAGCTGAAGCTTTCTTT,CASSPMRGAEAFF
NA,many,TRBJ1-5,TRBV20-1,16,TGCAGTGCTAGAGCCCCCCGACAGGTTAGCAATCAGCCCCAGCATTTT,CSARAPRQVSNQPQHF
NA,NA,TRBJ2-5,TRBV20-1,14,TGCAGTGCTAGAGATGTGAAAGGAAGAGAGACCCAGTACTTC,CSARDVKGRETQYF
NA,few,TRBJ2-2,TRBV20-1,13,TGCAGTGCTAGTAAGAGGGAGACCGGGGAGCTGTTTTTT,CSASKRETGELFF
NA,NA,TRBJ2-7,TRBV11-2,14,TGTGCCAGCAGCTTGGGGTGGCTCTCCTACGAGCAGTACTTC,CASSLGWLSYEQYF
TRBD2,few,TRBJ2-1,TRBV29-1,14,TGCAGCGTTGATCCCCAACTAGCGTTGGGTGAGCAGTTCTTC,CSVDPQLALGEQFF
NA,NA,TRBJ1-4,TRBV9,16,TGTGCCAGCAGCGGGATCCCGGACAGCTATAATGAAAAACTGTTTTTT,CASSGIPDSYNEKLFF
NA,NA,TRBJ2-3,TRBV12-3/TRBV12-4,14,TGTGCCAGCAGTTTAGCACTGGCGGTAGATACGCAGTATTTT,CASSLALAVDTQYF
NA,NA,TRBJ2-7,TRBV5-1,13,TGCGCCAGCAGCTTGGGTGCCCACTACGAGCAGTACTTC,CASSLGAHYEQYF
TRBD1,NA,TRBJ2-1,TRBV20-1,14,TGCAGTGCACCGGACAGGGATACCTACAATGAGCAGTTCTTC,CSAPDRDTYNEQFF
NA,few,TRBJ2-1,TRBV25-1,11,TGTGCCAGCAAAACTAGTAATGAGCAGTTCTTC,CASKTSNEQFF
NA,NA,TRBJ2-3,TRBV6-5,14,TGTGCCAGCAGTTACTCGACGAGTGGAGATACGCAGTATTTT,CASSYSTSGDTQYF
NA,once,TRBJ2-2,TRBV7-9,14,TGTGCCAGCGGCCCGATTTGGAACACCGGGGAGCTGTTTTTT,CASGPIWNTGELFF
NA,NA,TRBJ2-5,TRBV12-3/TRBV12-4,11,TGTGCCAGTGTGGGGGGCGAGACCCAGTACTTC,CASVGGETQYF
NA,NA,TRBJ2-5,TRBV28,15,TGTGCCAGCAGCGCTGGAAGGGGCCTCCAAGAGACCCAGTACTTC,CASSAGRGLQETQYF
TRBD2,NA,TRBJ2-2,TRBV5-1,15,TGCGCCAGCAGCCCCGGGACTAAGAACACCGGGGAGCTGTTTTTT,CASSPGTKNTGELFF
TRBD1,once,TRBJ2-4,TRBV4-1,16,TGCGCCAGCAGCCCGAGGGGGGCAGGGGGCGAAAACATTCAGTACTTC,CASSPRGAGGENIQYF
NA,NA,TRBJ1-2,TRBV20-1,12,TGCAGTGCTAGAGACGGGTATGTGGGCTACACCTTC,CSARDGYVGYTF
NA,NA,TRBJ1-5,TRBV7-2,14,TGTGCCAGCAGCTTAGGTCAGGGCGACCAGCCCCAGCATTTT,CASSLGQGDQPQHF
NA,few,TRBJ1-5,TRBV28,14,TGTGCCAGCACAACGGGTACGTCTAATCAGCCCCAGCATTTT,CASTTGTSNQPQHF
TRBD2,NA,TRBJ2-5,TRBV12-3/TRBV12-4,15,TGTGCCAGCAGCTCAAGGGCTAGCGGGGCCCGTTACCAGTACTTC,CASSSRASGARYQYF
NA,NA,TRBJ2-5,TRBV20-1,15,TGCAGTGCTAGAGATCCGGCACTAGCTCAAGAGACCCAGTACTTC,CSARDPALAQETQYF
NA,NA,TRBJ1-2,TRBV12-3/TRBV12-4,13,TGTGCCAGCAGTTTAACGTATTGGAATGGCTACACCTTC,CASSLTYWNGYTF
NA,once,TRBJ1-3,TRBV6-5,16,TGTGCCAGCAGTTACTCATCCCAGGGAGCCGGAAACACCATATATTTT,CASSYSSQGAGNTIYF